A selection of T cell receptor beta chains follows, all from one sample in a study of a mutant IDH1 vaccine in newly diagnosed glioma. Antigens of these TCRs are unknown. The data were produced by immunoSEQ multiplex PCR, yet TCRdb's version contains in-frame clones alone and is incomplete. The table shows about 50,000 clones, with under 90% occurring only once. Source: PBMCs, taken from a glioma patient whose treatment included an IDH1 peptide vaccine. These receptors came from a woman under 30 with glioma. Both conserved end residues are part of each CDR3. A D gene is named only where the DNA matches it firmly. Clone size is given for some rows only: seen once, a few or many times, or a class if the clone is expanded.

J | V | D | size | length | DNA | CDR3
TRBJ1-4 | TRBV28 | NA | NA | 15 | TGTGCCAGCACCGGTTGGAGGAACCTTAATGAAAAACTGTTTTTT | CASTGWRNLNEKLFF
TRBJ1-1 | TRBV18 | NA | once | 13 | TGTGCCAGCTCACCACAGCGCGGGGCTGAAGCTTTCTTT | CASSPQRGAEAFF
TRBJ1-6 | TRBV7-8 | NA | NA | 13 | TGTGCCAGCAGCTTACTCAGGGATTCACCCCTCCACTTT | CASSLLRDSPLHF
TRBJ1-2 | TRBV29-1 | NA | NA | 15 | TGCAGCGTTGAGAGACCGAAGGTCGAAATCCTTACTTACACCTTC | CSVERPKVEILTYTF
TRBJ1-1 | TRBV19 | TRBD1 | few | 14 | TGTGCCAGTAGTACCGGGACAGGGAAGACTGAAGCTTTCTTT | CASSTGTGKTEAFF
TRBJ1-1 | TRBV18 | NA | NA | 14 | TGTGCCAGCTCACCCTCGGGACAAAACACTGAAGCTTTCTTT | CASSPSGQNTEAFF
TRBJ2-2 | TRBV9 | TRBD2 | NA | 15 | TGTGCCAGCACCGCTGGGCTAGCGGGCACCGGGGAGCTGTTTTTT | CASTAGLAGTGELFF
TRBJ2-5 | TRBV5-6 | TRBD2 | NA | 15 | TGTGCCAGCATTTCGCGGGGGGGCCCGCAAGAGACCCAGTACTTC | CASISRGGPQETQYF
TRBJ2-7 | TRBV11-3 | NA | NA | 14 | TGTGCCAGCAGCGAACCGGGAACTAGGAACGAGCAGTACTTC | CASSEPGTRNEQYF
TRBJ1-5 | TRBV5-6 | TRBD1 | NA | 16 | TGTGCCAGCAGCCCCTTTGGACAGGCCTCCAATCAGCCCCAGCATTTT | CASSPFGQASNQPQHF
TRBJ1-1 | TRBV5-1 | NA | NA | 14 | TGCGCCAGCAGCTTGGACGGGACTCCAATCGGAGCTTTCTTT | CASSLDGTPIGAFF
TRBJ2-3 | TRBV2 | NA | NA | 14 | TGTGCCAGCACCCCCCGGGGGCGCGGAGATACGCAGTATTTT | CASTPRGRGDTQYF
TRBJ2-1 | TRBV19 | NA | NA | 13 | TGTGCCAGTAGTATCGGGGCCTTCAATGAGCAGTTCTTC | CASSIGAFNEQFF
TRBJ1-4 | TRBV28 | TRBD1 | NA | 16 | TGTGCCAGCAGTTTATCCCGGACAGGAACTAATGAAAAACTGTTTTTT | CASSLSRTGTNEKLFF
TRBJ2-5 | TRBV9 | TRBD1 | NA | 13 | TGTGCCAGCAGTGGACAGGGGTTAGAGACCCAGTACTTC | CASSGQGLETQYF
TRBJ2-6 | TRBV4-2 | NA | NA | 16 | TGTGCCAGCAGCCAAGAAGCAGATGGTGGGGCCAACGTCCTGACTTTC | CASSQEADGGANVLTF
TRBJ2-3 | TRBV6-5 | TRBD2 | NA | 14 | TGTGCCAGCAGTTTGGTCGGGGGGACAGATACGCAGTATTTT | CASSLVGGTDTQYF
TRBJ1-5 | TRBV9 | TRBD1 | NA | 14 | TGTGCCAGCAGTGGGACAGGGACAAATCAGCCCCAGCATTTT | CASSGTGTNQPQHF
TRBJ1-2 | TRBV30 | NA | NA | 15 | TGTGCCTGGAGTGTTGGAGGGGGGGGTAACTATGGCTACACCTTC | CAWSVGGGGNYGYTF
TRBJ1-5 | TRBV19 | NA | NA | 13 | TGTGCCAGTAGTATAGACCCAAATCAGCCCCAGCATTTT | CASSIDPNQPQHF
TRBJ2-5 | TRBV5-1 | TRBD1 | NA | 14 | TGCGCCAGCAGCTCCAGACAGGGGGCAAAGACCCAGTACTTC | CASSSRQGAKTQYF
TRBJ2-5 | TRBV2 | NA | NA | 11 | TGTGCCAGCAGTGAACCAGAGACCCAGTACTTC | CASSEPETQYF
TRBJ1-6 | TRBV7-9 | NA | NA | 15 | TGTGCCAGCAGCCCGGGGCTGGGCAGTGGATCACCCCTCCACTTT | CASSPGLGSGSPLHF
TRBJ1-1 | TRBV6-5 | NA | once | 13 | TGTGCCAGCACCCTTCGGGGGAACACTGAAGCTTTCTTT | CASTLRGNTEAFF
TRBJ2-5 | TRBV12-2 | NA | NA | 15 | TGTGCAAGTCGCTCTTGCGGACTGATCCAAGAGACCCAGTACTTC | CASRSCGLIQETQYF
TRBJ1-2 | TRBV2 | NA | NA | 14 | TGTGCCAGCCACCGCGGAGGCCCTAACTATGGCTACACCTTC | CASHRGGPNYGYTF
TRBJ2-7 | TRBV5-6 | TRBD2 | NA | 14 | TGTGCCAGCACGGCGGGGGACGACCCCTACGAGCAGTACTTC | CASTAGDDPYEQYF
TRBJ2-1 | TRBV5-1 | TRBD1 | once | 16 | TGCGCCAGCAGCTTGGGTGGGACAGGGGTCTACAATGAGCAGTTCTTC | CASSLGGTGVYNEQFF
TRBJ2-5 | TRBV19 | TRBD2 | NA | 15 | TGTGCCACCCAACTGGGGGCTAGCGGGAAGGAGACCCAGTACTTC | CATQLGASGKETQYF
TRBJ2-7 | TRBV11-2 | NA | NA | 16 | TGTGCCAGCAGCCCGATAGGGAAGGGTAGCTCCTACGAGCAGTACTTC | CASSPIGKGSSYEQYF
TRBJ2-3 | TRBV7-2 | NA | NA | 14 | TGTGCCAGCAGCTTGGTGGGTCGCACAGATACGCAGTATTTT | CASSLVGRTDTQYF
TRBJ2-3 | TRBV9 | NA | NA | 15 | TGTGCCAGCAGCGTAGGTGGAGGGGGCACAGATACGCAGTATTTT | CASSVGGGGTDTQYF
TRBJ1-1 | TRBV27 | NA | NA | 15 | TGTGCCAGCAGTTTCGTGAGGGGGATGAACACTGAAGCTTTCTTT | CASSFVRGMNTEAFF
TRBJ2-7 | TRBV6-5 | NA | once | 14 | TGTGCCAGCAGTTACGCCCTGGGCGGGTACGAGCAGTACTTC | CASSYALGGYEQYF
TRBJ1-1 | TRBV30 | TRBD1 | NA | 16 | TGTGCCTGGAACAATATGAGGGGGACAGCGAACACTGAAGCTTTCTTT | CAWNNMRGTANTEAFF
TRBJ2-3 | TRBV5-4 | NA | NA | 12 | TGTGCCAGCAGCTTTCTCACAGATACGCAGTATTTT | CASSFLTDTQYF
TRBJ1-3 | TRBV11-3 | NA | once | 13 | TGTGCCAGCAGCCCCGGGCTTCGAAACACCATATATTTT | CASSPGLRNTIYF
TRBJ1-4 | TRBV4-1 | NA | once | 16 | TGCGCCAGCAGCCAAGAAATCACAGGCGCATCTGAAAAACTGTTTTTT | CASSQEITGASEKLFF
TRBJ1-4 | TRBV18 | TRBD1 | NA | 14 | TGTGCCAGCTCAAAAGGACAGGGTAGAGAAAAACTGTTTTTT | CASSKGQGREKLFF
TRBJ2-7 | TRBV6-1 | NA | NA | 15 | TGTGCCAGCAGTGAAGCAGGTTACCCTACCTACGAGCAGTACTTC | CASSEAGYPTYEQYF
TRBJ2-2 | TRBV14 | TRBD2 | NA | 18 | TGTGCCAGCAGCCAAGGGATAGGACTAGCAGGATACACCGGGGAGCTGTTTTTT | CASSQGIGLAGYTGELFF
TRBJ2-2 | TRBV10-2 | NA | NA | 15 | TGCGCCAGCAGGCCCAGGCTAGCGAACACCGGGGAGCTGTTTTTT | CASRPRLANTGELFF